This T cell receptor beta chain was sequenced in a study of T cell responses to AZD1222 COVID-19 vaccine. Study results and limitations: When two AZD1222 doses had been given, Spike-specific TCR breadth and depth rose. Dominant at 160-218 and 743-854, vaccine-associated CD4 TCRs also spanned spike.

Sequencing used immunoSEQ multiplex PCR; TCRdb keeps in-frame clones, though not all of them. This table holds about 170,000 clones, roughly 89% found once. CDR1 MNHEY and CDR2 SVGEGT come from the germline V gene. Trimming shortened V by 1 base and J by 11 bases, and 9 bases separated the two germline ends. CDR3 length equals 12 residues. On this clone itself: Its antigen is currently unknown.

This sequence joins TRBV6-2 or TRBV6-3 and TRBJ2-1; tentative D call: TRBD2 (5 bases). Source: peripheral blood, taken 28 days after the second AZD1222 dose. The receptor's source is an adult who received the AZD1222 COVID-19 vaccine. CDR3 protein: CASSYWELQQFF. DNA of the CDR3: TGTGCCAGCAGTTACTGGGAGCTCCAGCAGTTCTTC.